These 30 T cell receptor beta chains share one sample of origin, sequenced in a study of a mutant IDH1 vaccine in newly diagnosed glioma (dated by TCRdb to the early 2020s). According to the study, the label for this sample's time point signals: week 35, safety follow-up. Each vaccine dose, consisting of 300 ug of a 20-mer mutant IDH1 peptide in Montanide, was administered subcutaneously with topical imiquimod. Library preparation employed the immunoSEQ multiplex PCR assay. In TCRdb, the immuneACCESS table is reduced to in-frame sequences with V and J assigned. These tables do not hold every clone; where another copy was compared, an unresolved V gene accounts for under half, and the others remain unexplained. The sample data list some 71,000 clones, and around nine tenths of these were observed just once. The top ten clones comprise about 2% of the sample. These receptors are not linked to any known antigen.

The material sequenced was PBMCs, taken from a glioma patient whose treatment included an IDH1 peptide vaccine. These receptors were collected from a man aged 25-45 years with glioma.

The chain employs TRBV7-8 and TRBJ2-7, with 12 bases matching TRBD2. The V gene end was trimmed by 5 bases and the J gene end by 6 bases; junction bases not matched to a gene: 20. Germline values: CDR1 SGHVS, CDR2 FQNEAQ. The CDR3 is 19 residues long. DNA of the CDR3: TGTGCCAGCAGCCTCCCCCGCGAGGGGACTAGCGGGCTCTCCCTCGAGCAGTACTTC. Translation: CASSLPREGTSGLSLEQYF.

The chain couples TRBV28 to TRBJ1-1, with 10 bases fitting TRBD1. The germline gives CDR1 MDHEN, CDR2 SYDVKM. After removal of 4 bases from V and 11 bases from J, the junction contained 16 bases not matched to a gene. The CDR3 has 16 amino acids. This chain's CDR3 is CASSSTTRQGARGAFF. In DNA form, the CDR3 reads TGTGCCAGCAGTTCCACCACGAGACAGGGGGCGCGAGGGGCTTTCTTT.

The V call is TRBV28, the J call TRBJ2-7; 9 nucleotides match TRBD2. Germline CDR1 and CDR2: MDHEN and SYDVKM. V lost 6 bases to trimming and J lost 0 bases; unmatched junction nucleotides: 18. CDR3 length: 19 amino acids. The CDR3: CASSRPFSGSHGGSYEQYF. The DNA of the CDR3 is TGTGCCAGCAGCCGCCCTTTTAGCGGGAGTCACGGGGGCTCCTACGAGCAGTACTTC.

The chain joins TRBV13 to TRBJ1-1, with 8 bases identical to TRBD1. Germline V CDR1 and CDR2: PRHDT, FYEKMQ (reference sequence). J gave up 1 base and V 5 bases, and 6 bases lay outside the gene matches. This CDR3 contains 15 residues. CDR3 bases: TGTGCCAGCAGCCCCAGGGGGCTTCCGAACACTGAAGCTTTCTTT. It translates to CASSPRGLPNTEAFF.

V usage is TRBV28 and J usage is TRBJ2-5; 9 bases match TRBD2. CDR1 is MDHEN, CDR2 SYDVKM, per germline. Losses at the gene ends were 5 bases for V and 7 bases for J; bases not matched to a gene: 8. This CDR3 contains 14 residues. Here the CDR3 DNA reads TGTGCCAGCAGTAGGACTAGCGAGGAGGGGACCCAGTACTTC. Encoded protein: CASSRTSEEGTQYF.

The CDR3 coding sequence is TGTGCCTGGAGTGGGCTTGCTAGCACAGATACGCAGTATTTT. Amino acids: CAWSGLASTDTQYF. The chain uses TRBV30 and TRBJ2-3; no firm D call. Trimming left V 1 base short and J 0 bases short, with 8 bases between. CDR3 length: 14 residues. CDR1 and CDR2 from the germline V gene are GTSNPN and SVGIG (reference sequence).

This chain joins TRBV10-3 and TRBJ2-3; D call uncertain. The CDR3 loop spans 17 amino acids. Trimming took 0 bases from V and 4 from J, leaving 17 bases between them. CDR1 and CDR2 (germline): ENHRY, SYGVKD. In DNA, the CDR3 is TGTGCCATCAGTGAGTCGACCCTTGGAAGGGATGCAGATACGCAGTATTTT. Protein product: CAISESTLGRDADTQYF.

This chain connects TRBV27 to TRBJ2-2, with a weak D call TRBD2 (6 bases). Trimming took 10 bases from V and 1 from J, leaving 10 bases between them. There are 13 residues in the CDR3. Germline V gene data show CDR1 as MNHEY and CDR2 as SMNVEV (reference sequence). CDR3 in amino acids: CATTEGNTGELFF. The CDR3 DNA follows: TGTGCCACCACGGAGGGGAACACCGGGGAGCTGTTTTTT.

This chain joins TRBV2 and TRBJ2-7; D is unclear. With 3 bases removed from V and 2 bases from J, the gap between germline ends came to 5 bases. The CDR3 is made up of 12 amino acids. Germline V gene lookup returns CDR1 SNHLY and CDR2 FYNNEI. In nucleotides, the CDR3 is TGTGCCAGCAGTGATCCAGCCTACGAGCAGTACTTC. It is translated as CASSDPAYEQYF.

The V call is TRBV10-1, the J call TRBJ2-3; 10 bases match TRBD1. Germline assignment: CDR1 WNHNN and CDR2 SYGVQD (reference sequence). CDR3 length: 15 residues. V gave up 6 bases and J gave up 1 base; unmatched junction bases: 4. The CDR3 loop is CASRAGTGGTDTQYF. The CDR3 region has the DNA TGCGCCAGCAGGGCCGGGACAGGGGGCACAGATACGCAGTATTTT.

This chain connects TRBV7-8 to TRBJ2-5, with TRBD2 matching 11 bases. The junction had 7 bases not matched to a gene; V was cut back by 1 base and J by 0 bases. Germline CDR1 is SGHVS and CDR2 is FQNEAQ. The CDR3 sequence is 18 residues long. Here the CDR3 DNA reads TGTGCCAGCAGCTTAGGCAGCACTAGCGGGGGTTACCAAGAGACCCAGTACTTC. Amino acid sequence: CASSLGSTSGGYQETQYF.

This rearrangement joins TRBV2 to TRBJ2-6, with a tentative D call TRBD2 (6 bases). There are 15 residues in the CDR3. Trimming removed 3 bases at V and 2 bases at J, with 8 bases between. Germline CDR1 is SNHLY and CDR2 is FYNNEI. This chain's CDR3 is CASSDSGPGANVLTF. The CDR3 nucleotides are TGTGCCAGCAGTGATAGCGGTCCTGGGGCCAACGTCCTGACTTTC.

This rearrangement joins TRBV7-2 to TRBJ2-6; D remains ambiguous. This CDR3 has 15 residues. V was shortened by 2 bases and J by 0 bases, with 5 bases between the two germline ends. CDR1 is SGHTA and CDR2 is FQGNSA in the germline V gene. Here the CDR3 DNA reads TGTGCCAGCAGCTTAAGGGTCTCTGGGGCCAACGTCCTGACTTTC. This encodes CASSLRVSGANVLTF. The full variable domain, with the rest looked up from reference TRBV7-2 and TRBJ2-6, is GAGVSQSPSNKVTEKGKDVELRCDPISGHTALYWYRQSLGQGLEFLIYFQGNSAPDKSGLPSDRFSAERTGGSVSTLTIQRTQQEDSAVYLCASSLRVSGANVLTFGAGSRLTVL.

The V gene is TRBV7-2, the J gene TRBJ1-2; TRBD1 matches 7 bases. Trimming cost V 5 bases and J 2 bases; bases outside gene matches: 5. The CDR3 spans 14 residues. Looked up from germline, CDR1 is SGHTA and CDR2 is FQGNSA. The CDR3 loop reads CASSQTGQNYGYTF. The CDR3 DNA follows: TGTGCCAGCAGCCAAACGGGACAGAACTATGGCTACACCTTC.

The sample holds one count of this clone. CDR3 bases: TGCAGTGCCAGACTAGCAGATACGCAGTATTTT. It yields the protein CSARLADTQYF. The chain links TRBV20-1 to TRBJ2-3; TRBD2 is a possible D gene (6 bases). The CDR3 spans 11 residues. V was shortened by 6 bases and J by 4 bases, with 8 bases between the two germline ends. Germline V gives CDR1 DFQATT, CDR2 SNEGSKA (reference sequence).

This chain uses TRBV27 with TRBJ1-1; D gene ambiguous. Germline V gene sequence: CDR1 MNHEY, CDR2 SMNVEV (reference sequence). The CDR3 extends over 17 amino acids. The ends were cut back, 6 bases at V and 1 base at J, with 21 bases in the middle. The CDR3 coding sequence is TGTGCCAGCAGCCGACGGTTTGAGGCACCTGGGAACACTGAAGCTTTCTTT. Translation gives CASSRRFEAPGNTEAFF.

V gene TRBV5-4 combines with J gene TRBJ2-7, with 9 bases matching TRBD1. The length of the CDR3 is 14 residues. Unmatched junction bases numbered 5, after V lost 3 bases and J lost 4 bases. The V gene's germline CDR1 is SGHNT and CDR2 YYREEE (reference sequence). The CDR3 sequence is CASSSGTGSYEQYF. CDR3 in DNA: TGTGCCAGCAGCTCCGGGACAGGGAGTTACGAGCAGTACTTC.

The rearrangement links TRBV10-1 to TRBJ1-2; possible D gene TRBD1, 6 bases. Germline loops: CDR1 WNHNN, CDR2 SYGVQD (reference sequence). Trimming cost V 4 bases and J 2 bases, with 8 bases left between them. The CDR3 extends over 13 amino acids. The CDR3: CASSATGNYGYTF. CDR3 nucleotide sequence: TGCGCCAGCAGTGCAACAGGGAACTATGGCTACACCTTC.

The J gene is TRBJ2-1, the V gene TRBV27; a possible D gene is TRBD1 (6 bases). The CDR3 covers 13 residues. CDR1 is MNHEY and CDR2 is SMNVEV in the germline V gene (reference sequence). The V end lost 8 bases, the J end lost 7 bases, and 15 bases lay between the germline ends. DNA for the CDR3: TGTGCCAGCGGACACAATAGGGGGAATGAGCAGTTCTTC. Its translation: CASGHNRGNEQFF.

This chain connects TRBV7-2 to TRBJ2-7; the D is unclear. Trimming left V 0 bases short and J 6 bases short, with 18 bases between. The CDR3 loop spans 16 amino acids. Germline V gene sequence: CDR1 SGHTA, CDR2 FQGNSA. CDR3 amino acids: CASSLAYDPSTTEQYF. DNA for the CDR3: TGTGCCAGCAGCTTAGCGTATGATCCGTCGACCACCGAGCAGTACTTC.

V usage is TRBV4-2 and J usage is TRBJ2-5; the D gene is possibly TRBD2 (5 bases). V dropped 0 bases and J dropped 10 bases, with 12 bases sitting between them. Germline CDR1 and CDR2: LGHNA and YNFKEQ. The CDR3 covers 13 residues. This CDR3 is CASSQDGGLLQYF. Written as DNA, the CDR3 is TGTGCCAGCAGCCAAGATGGTGGACTTCTCCAGTACTTC.

This chain links TRBV2 with TRBJ2-2; D tentatively fits TRBD1 or TRBD2 (6 bases each). Germline V gene sequence: CDR1 SNHLY, CDR2 FYNNEI. The CDR3 consists of 13 residues. The V end lost 5 bases, the J end lost 7 bases, and 11 bases lay between the germline ends. The CDR3 nucleotides read TGTGCCAGCAGTTTGAGGGGGGACGGGGAGCTGTTTTTT. Its translation: CASSLRGDGELFF.

The chain couples TRBV6-5 to TRBJ1-6; D is unresolved. The V gene lost 0 bases and the J gene lost 3 bases, with 9 bases spanning the gap. Germline V CDR1 and CDR2: MNHEY, SVGAGI. There are 16 residues in the CDR3. CDR3 sequence: CASSYSWGSYNSPLHF. CDR3 bases: TGTGCCAGCAGTTACTCGTGGGGTAGCTATAATTCACCCCTCCACTTT.

The chain couples TRBV2 to TRBJ1-3; no clear D. V lost 1 base and J 1 base, leaving 8 bases between the germline ends. This CDR3 comprises 15 residues. In germline, CDR1 is SNHLY, CDR2 FYNNEI. CDR3 protein: CASSEGERSGNTIYF. As DNA, the CDR3 is TGTGCCAGCAGTGAAGGGGAACGTTCTGGAAACACCATATATTTT.

The chain links TRBV27 to TRBJ1-6; 8 bases line up with TRBD1. Trimming took 8 bases from V and 5 from J; bases not matched to a gene: 11. Germline V gene lookup returns CDR1 MNHEY and CDR2 SMNVEV (reference sequence). The CDR3 consists of 16 residues. CDR3 sequence reads: CASGPRDRINNSPLHF. The CDR3 DNA sequence: TGTGCCAGCGGCCCCCGGGACAGGATTAATAATTCACCCCTCCACTTT.

The gene calls are TRBV7-3 and TRBJ1-1, with TRBD1 as a possible D gene (5 bases). Trimming left V 0 bases short and J 6 bases short, with 11 bases between. This CDR3 has 14 amino acids. The germline V gene has CDR1 SGHTA and CDR2 FQGTGA. In DNA form, the CDR3 reads TGTGCCAGCAGCTTAACAGGGGAAATGGCTGAAGCTTTCTTT. It is translated as CASSLTGEMAEAFF.

V and J are TRBV14 and TRBJ1-1, with D possibly TRBD1 on 5 matching bases. Germline V lookup: CDR1 SGHDN, CDR2 FVKESK. Trimming left V 0 bases short and J 3 bases short, with 14 bases between. This CDR3 spans 16 amino acids. The CDR3, as DNA: TGTGCCAGCAGCCAAGATGTCCAGGGCCTTTACACTGAAGCTTTCTTT. Amino acid sequence: CASSQDVQGLYTEAFF.

Written as DNA, the CDR3 is TGTGCCAGCAGCCTACAGGGCAATCAGCCCCAGCATTTT. It yields the protein CASSLQGNQPQHF. The chain couples TRBV7-9 to TRBJ1-5, with D possibly being TRBD1 (5 bases). The germline CDR1 and CDR2 sequences are SEHNR and FQNEAQ (reference sequence). Trimming stripped 5 bases from V and 2 bases from J, with 7 bases between. This CDR3 contains 13 residues.

The chain combines TRBV20-1 with TRBJ1-2, with D uncertain. The germline CDR1 and CDR2 sequences are DFQATT and SNEGSKA (reference sequence). CDR3 size: 11 residues. V lost 6 bases, J lost 2 bases, and 7 bases lay in between. In nucleotides, the CDR3 is TGCAGTGCGCTATACAACTATGGCTACACCTTC. It specifies CSALYNYGYTF.

The rearrangement joins TRBV4-2 to TRBJ2-5; TRBD2 is a possible D gene (6 bases). V lost 3 bases and J lost 3, with 20 bases in between. CDR1 is LGHNA, CDR2 YNFKEQ, per germline. The CDR3 covers 17 residues. DNA for the CDR3: TGTGCCAGCAGCCATCCCTTCCCGGGGGAAGAAAAAGAGACCCAGTACTTC. This gives the protein CASSHPFPGEEKETQYF.